There are many counts of the clone carrying this T cell receptor (beta chain). Its antigen is undetermined. This sample stems from a study of T cells in Graves' hyperthyroidism and ophthalmopathy. Looking at the study overall: Peripheral blood was acquired at first diagnosis, ahead of any therapy whatsoever.

Stable Graves' hyperthyroidism meant no ophthalmopathy progression within 18 months. The CDR3 has 14 amino acids. Germline loops: CDR1 MDHEN, CDR2 SYDVKM. Trimming cost V 3 bases and J 4 bases, with 13 bases left between them. Findings and limits, study-wide: A model built on 13 V-J features separated ophthalmopathy from stable hyperthyroidism. Ophthalmopathy was identified by the model a median approximately 6.4 months ahead of onset.

TCR beta CDR3 region amplification was performed from RNA transcripts. The HTBI primer set drove a first-round RT-PCR of the TCR CDR3. TCRdb analysed the multiplex PCR reads with MiXCR anew, one entry per CDR3 protein. The sample includes some 620,000 distinct CDR3 sequences, 15% to 20% of them seen just once. The sequence was obtained from a woman between 25 and 40 years old with Graves' hyperthyroidism. The sequenced sample consisted of blood. The chain carries TRBV28 and TRBJ2-7; possibly TRBD1 for D (5 bases). The CDR3 loop reads CASSFRGFSYEQYF. In nucleotides, the CDR3 is TGTGCCAGCAGTTTTAGGGGTTTCTCGTACGAGCAGTACTTC.